The T cell receptor beta chain described here comes from a study of CXCR3-negative and CXCR3-positive naive CD8 T cells. The authors made the TRB cDNA libraries by 5' RACE using UMI labels. No DNA is given; TCRdb re-called the 5' RACE reads and lists each CDR3 protein once. The repertoire table contains fewer than 95,000 distinct CDR3 sequences. Study observations and caveats: Diversity in memory CD8+ cells fell much lower than the comparably high levels seen in both naive subsets. Post-cryopreservation CXCR3 expression was partly diminished, and the bulk of assays employed fresh PBMCs.

As regards this clonotype: The antigen is unknown.

The CDR3 runs to 13 residues. The V gene's germline CDR1 is SQVTM and CDR2 ANQGSEA. The sample comprised naive CXCR3- CD8+ T cells from blood. Subset here: CD45RO-CCR7+CD27+CD95- naive CD8+ T cells lacking CXCR3 (TNR3-). The chain employs TRBV29-1 and TRBJ1-2; no DNA is available, so the TRBD1 call from TCRdb remains unchecked. The origin of this receptor is a human donor in good health. Some clones in this sample may be carry-over from other donors' samples. This CDR3 is CSTWTGEDYGYTF.